Listed here are 21 T cell receptor beta chains from one sample, sequenced in a study of blood T cell repertoires in COVID-19. Clones were read by immunoSEQ multiplex PCR, and TCRdb kept only the in-frame ones, dropping some. The top ten clones hold more than 1% of a sample with a few hundred thousand clones, about 90% of them seen once. Sequenced input: PBMCs or T cells enriched from blood (not recorded which). Every receptor here comes from a human donor in a cohort exposed to, infected with or recovered from COVID-19 (not recorded which). The donor label of this sample is uncertain.

The chain combines TRBV7-2 with TRBJ2-7; tentative D call: TRBD1 (6 bases). Germline V CDR1 and CDR2: SGHTA, FQGNSA. V was pared by 4 bases and J by 6 bases, with 10 bases between. This CDR3 region has 12 residues. In nucleotides, the CDR3 is TGTGCCAGCAGCTCGGGACAAATCGAGCAGTACTTC. This sequence encodes CASSSGQIEQYF. The entire variable domain, with the rest obtained from reference TRBV7-2 and TRBJ2-7, is as follows: GAGVSQSPSNKVTEKGKDVELRCDPISGHTALYWYRQSLGQGLEFLIYFQGNSAPDKSGLPSDRFSAERTGGSVSTLTIQRTQQEDSAVYLCASSSGQIEQYFGPGTRLTVT.

This sequence joins TRBV5-1 and TRBJ2-7; TRBD1 matches 9 bases. J was trimmed by 5 bases and V by 5 bases; bases with no gene match: 5. Germline V gene data show CDR1 as SGHRS and CDR2 as YFSETQ. The CDR3 is 13 amino acids. The CDR3 spells CASSGTGYDEQYF. The CDR3 DNA sequence: TGCGCCAGCAGTGGGACAGGGTACGACGAGCAGTACTTC.

The chain carries TRBV4-1 and TRBJ2-3; perhaps TRBD2 as D (6 bases). The CDR3 contains 15 residues. Germline V CDR1 and CDR2: MGHRA, YSYEKL. V lost 5 bases, J lost 5 bases, and 17 bases lay in between. In DNA, the CDR3 is TGCGCCAGCAGCGTCCTCTTAAAGGAGGGAGATACGCAGTATTTT. Protein product: CASSVLLKEGDTQYF.

The J gene is TRBJ2-7, the V gene TRBV5-6, with 8 bases aligning to TRBD1. J was trimmed by 7 bases and V by 4 bases; bases with no gene match: 7. This CDR3 spans 13 amino acids. CDR1 is SGHDT, CDR2 YYEEEE, per germline. The CDR3 DNA sequence: TGTGCCAGCAGCCCCGACAGGGGCGAGGAGCAGTACTTC. This gives the protein CASSPDRGEEQYF.

This clone showed up just once. This chain uses TRBV7-8 with TRBJ2-2; D may be TRBD1 (6 bases). The CDR3 runs to 13 residues. Trimming took off 5 bases at V and 9 bases at J, with 13 bases between the two ends. Germline values: CDR1 SGHVS, CDR2 FQNEAQ. CDR3 DNA: TGTGCCAGCAGCAGACAGGCGGCCTGGGAGCTGTTTTTT. This gives the protein CASSRQAAWELFF.

The gene calls are TRBV27 and TRBJ1-6; a possible D gene is TRBD1 (5 bases). V dropped 1 base and J dropped 10 bases, with 14 bases sitting between them. This CDR3 comprises 15 residues. CDR1 is MNHEY and CDR2 is SMNVEV in the germline V gene (reference sequence). The CDR3: CASSLFQGQESPLHF. The CDR3, as DNA: TGTGCCAGCAGTTTATTTCAGGGCCAAGAGTCACCCCTCCACTTT.

The genes are TRBV27 and TRBJ1-4; D unclear. Germline assignment: CDR1 MNHEY and CDR2 SMNVEV (reference sequence). V was shortened by 6 bases and J by 4 bases, with 9 bases between the two germline ends. The CDR3 is made up of 13 amino acids. The DNA for the CDR3 is TGTGCCAGCAGATCCGCGGGTAATGAAAAACTGTTTTTT. Its translation: CASRSAGNEKLFF.

This chain joins TRBV19 and TRBJ1-2, with 7 bases identical to TRBD1. CDR3 length: 15 residues. Germline values: CDR1 LNHDA, CDR2 SQIVND (reference sequence). V dropped 6 bases and J dropped 3; count of bases not matched to a gene: 10. The CDR3 DNA sequence: TGTGCCAGTAGCTCACCGGGACAGACACACTATGGCTACACCTTC. This codes for CASSSPGQTHYGYTF.

The chain is built from TRBV2 and TRBJ1-4; D is possibly TRBD1 (5 bases). V lost 6 bases to trimming and J lost 8 bases, with 16 bases between them. From germline, CDR1 is SNHLY and CDR2 FYNNEI. The CDR3 is 14 amino acids. The CDR3 reads CASRDTRGEEKLFF. The CDR3 nucleotides are TGTGCCAGCAGGGACACACGGGGGGAGGAAAAACTGTTTTTT.

The chain employs TRBV28 and TRBJ1-1, with a tentative D call TRBD1 (6 bases). Trimming pared 6 bases from V and 4 bases from J, leaving 24 bases between. The CDR3 contains 17 residues. CDR1 MDHEN and CDR2 SYDVKM come from the germline V gene. Written as DNA, the CDR3 is TGTGCCAGCAGCCGCCCTTCTCTTCGCAGGGGTGGCACTGAAGCTTTCTTT. Amino acid sequence: CASSRPSLRRGGTEAFF.

The gene calls are TRBV5-1 and TRBJ1-2; tentative D call: TRBD1 (6 bases). This CDR3 has 15 residues. The V gene lost 3 bases and the J gene lost 0 bases, with 12 bases spanning the gap. Germline assignment: CDR1 SGHRS and CDR2 YFSETQ. This CDR3 is CASSSRGGSNYGYTF. The CDR3 bases are TGCGCCAGCAGCTCTAGGGGGGGATCTAACTATGGCTACACCTTC.

The J gene is TRBJ2-5, the V gene TRBV19, with 8 bases matching TRBD1. Germline loops: CDR1 LNHDA, CDR2 SQIVND (reference sequence). Trimming took 5 bases from V and 5 from J; bases not matched to a gene: 10. The CDR3 has 15 residues. CDR3 protein: CASSLGQGSGETQYF. CDR3 coding DNA: TGTGCCAGTAGTCTCGGACAGGGAAGTGGGGAGACCCAGTACTTC.

The chain carries TRBV19 and TRBJ2-2; the match to TRBD1 covers 8 bases. The CDR3 totals 14 residues. Germline CDR1 is LNHDA and CDR2 is SQIVND (reference sequence). J gave up 5 bases and V 8 bases, and 7 bases lay outside the gene matches. This CDR3 reads CASADRGGTGELFF. The CDR3 nucleotides read TGTGCCAGTGCAGACAGGGGTGGTACCGGGGAGCTGTTTTTT.

This sequence joins TRBV7-3 and TRBJ2-2; TRBD1 matches at 7 bases. Germline trimming cut 5 bases from V and 0 bases from J; bases unmatched to any gene: 6. CDR1 SGHTA and CDR2 FQGTGA come from the germline V gene. The CDR3 has 16 residues. The CDR3 region is CASSPRQGSNTGELFF. CDR3 DNA: TGTGCCAGCAGCCCACGACAGGGCTCGAACACCGGGGAGCTGTTTTTT.

In this sample, this clone turned up a few times. The V gene is TRBV7-9, the J gene TRBJ1-2; TRBD1 matches at 10 bases. Germline values: CDR1 SEHNR, CDR2 FQNEAQ (reference sequence). CDR3 length equals 14 residues. V was pared by 5 bases and J by 7 bases, with 7 bases of the junction left unmatched. CDR3 loop: CASSLDRGHSGYTF. Written as DNA, the CDR3 is TGTGCCAGCAGCCTCGACAGGGGGCATTCTGGCTACACCTTC.

A single count supports this clone. V is TRBV5-1 and J is TRBJ2-7; D is possibly TRBD1 (6 bases). V was clipped by 7 bases and J by 7 bases, with 18 bases between them. Germline lookup yields CDR1 SGHRS and CDR2 YFSETQ. The CDR3 loop spans 13 amino acids. In nucleotides, the CDR3 is TGCGCCAGCCCACAGGGAAGGCAGAAAGAGCAGTACTTC. Encoded protein: CASPQGRQKEQYF. The entire variable domain, with the rest obtained from reference TRBV5-1 and TRBJ2-7, is as follows: KAGVTQTPRYLIKTRGQQVTLSCSPISGHRSVSWYQQTPGQGLQFLFEYFSETQRNKGNFPGRFSGRQFSNSRSEMNVSTLELGDSALYLCASPQGRQKEQYFGPGTRLTVT.

The chain couples TRBV5-1 to TRBJ1-6; 8 bases are shared with TRBD1. The germline gives CDR1 SGHRS, CDR2 YFSETQ. The CDR3 totals 19 residues. After removal of 4 bases from V and 1 base from J, the junction contained 13 bases not matched to a gene. The CDR3 bases are TGCGCCAGCAGCCCGGAGGGACAGGTAGCAGGGTCCTATAATTCACCCCTCCACTTT. Translation: CASSPEGQVAGSYNSPLHF.

This clone came up a few times. The V and J genes are TRBV5-8 and TRBJ1-5; unclear D gene. Trimming removed 1 base at V and 4 bases at J, with 6 bases between. The CDR3 is made up of 13 amino acids. CDR1 is SGHTS and CDR2 is YDEGEE in the germline V gene. The CDR3 DNA is TGTGCCAGCAGCTTGTACAGAAATCAGCCCCAGCATTTT. Amino acid sequence: CASSLYRNQPQHF.

This clone was counted a single time. This chain uses TRBV5-1 with TRBJ2-7; D may be TRBD1 (6 bases). Looked up from germline, CDR1 is SGHRS and CDR2 is YFSETQ. The CDR3 consists of 12 residues. V was pared by 0 bases and J by 5 bases, with 6 bases between. CDR3 loop: CASSLGTDEQYF. The CDR3 DNA reads TGCGCCAGCAGCTTGGGGACAGACGAGCAGTACTTC.

The chain uses TRBV5-1 and TRBJ2-3, with 10 bases aligning to TRBD2. Looked up from germline, CDR1 is SGHRS and CDR2 is YFSETQ. The CDR3 spans 17 residues. The ends lost 4 bases at V and 0 bases at J; junction bases unmatched: 8. The CDR3 bases are TGCGCCAGCAGCCTTGCGACTAGCGGGTTAAGCACAGATACGCAGTATTTT. Translated, it gives CASSLATSGLSTDTQYF.

The chain carries TRBV27 and TRBJ1-2; 8 bases map to TRBD1. The CDR3 contains 13 residues. The V and J ends lost 4 bases and 8 bases, in that order; junction bases with no gene match: 6. The germline V gene has CDR1 MNHEY and CDR2 SMNVEV (reference sequence). The CDR3 spells CASSSQGATGYTF. The DNA for the CDR3 is TGTGCCAGCAGTTCCCAGGGGGCGACCGGCTACACCTTC.